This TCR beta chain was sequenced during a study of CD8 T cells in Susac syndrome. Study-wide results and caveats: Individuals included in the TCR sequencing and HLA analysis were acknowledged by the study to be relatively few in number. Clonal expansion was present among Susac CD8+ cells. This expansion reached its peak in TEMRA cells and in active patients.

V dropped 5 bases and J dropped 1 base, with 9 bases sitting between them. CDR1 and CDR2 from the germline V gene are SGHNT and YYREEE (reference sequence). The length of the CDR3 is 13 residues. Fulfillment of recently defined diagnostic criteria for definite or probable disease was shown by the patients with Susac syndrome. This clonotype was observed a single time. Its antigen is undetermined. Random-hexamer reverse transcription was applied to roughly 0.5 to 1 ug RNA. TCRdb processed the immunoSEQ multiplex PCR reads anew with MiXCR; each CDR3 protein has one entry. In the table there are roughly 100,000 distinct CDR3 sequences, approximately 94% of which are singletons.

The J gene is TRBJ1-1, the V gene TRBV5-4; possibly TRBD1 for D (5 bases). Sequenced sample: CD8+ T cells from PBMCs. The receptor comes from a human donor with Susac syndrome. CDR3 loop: CASSRTRNTEAFF. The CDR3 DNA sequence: TGTGCCAGCAGTCGGACAAGGAACACTGAAGCTTTCTTT.